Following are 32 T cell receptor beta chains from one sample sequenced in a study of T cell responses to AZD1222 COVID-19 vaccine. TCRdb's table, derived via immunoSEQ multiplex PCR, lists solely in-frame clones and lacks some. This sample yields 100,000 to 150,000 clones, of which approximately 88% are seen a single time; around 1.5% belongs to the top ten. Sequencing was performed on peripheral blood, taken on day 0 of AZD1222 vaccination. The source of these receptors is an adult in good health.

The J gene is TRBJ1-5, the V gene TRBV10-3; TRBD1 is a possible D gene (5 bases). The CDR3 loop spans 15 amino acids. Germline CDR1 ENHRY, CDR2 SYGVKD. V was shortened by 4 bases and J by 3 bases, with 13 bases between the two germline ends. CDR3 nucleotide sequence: TGTGCCATCAGTGGTGAGGGGAGGATCAATCAGCCCCAGCATTTT. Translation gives CAISGEGRINQPQHF.

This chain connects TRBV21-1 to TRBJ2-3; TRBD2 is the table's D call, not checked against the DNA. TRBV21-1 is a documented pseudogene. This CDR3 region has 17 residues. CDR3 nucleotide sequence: TGTGCCAGCAGCAACATTGTCTATGCGGGAAACACAGATACGCAGTATTTT. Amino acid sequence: CASSNIVYAGNTDTQYF.

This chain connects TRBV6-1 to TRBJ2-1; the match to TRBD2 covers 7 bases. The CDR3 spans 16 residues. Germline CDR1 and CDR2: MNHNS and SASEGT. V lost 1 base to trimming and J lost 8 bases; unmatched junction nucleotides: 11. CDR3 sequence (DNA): TGTGCCAGCAGTGAAGATGGGGGAGGGCCGGCGGATGAGCAGTTCTTC. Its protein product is CASSEDGGGPADEQFF.

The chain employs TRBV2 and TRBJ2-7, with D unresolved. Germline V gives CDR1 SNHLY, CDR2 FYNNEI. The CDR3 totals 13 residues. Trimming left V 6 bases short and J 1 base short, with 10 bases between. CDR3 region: CASRLWVSYEQYF. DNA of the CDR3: TGTGCCAGCAGACTCTGGGTTTCCTACGAGCAGTACTTC.

CDR3 amino acids: CASSSRPPSSGDYEQYF. CDR3 nucleotide sequence: TGCGCCAGCAGCTCACGTCCACCTAGTAGCGGGGACTACGAGCAGTACTTC. V and J are TRBV5-1 and TRBJ2-7; TRBD2 agrees at 8 bases. CDR3 length equals 17 residues. V trimming: 3 bases; J trimming: 3 bases; junction bases outside the gene matches: 14. CDR1 and CDR2 from the germline V gene are SGHRS and YFSETQ.

As DNA, the CDR3 is TGTGCCAGCAGCTTGATCGGACAGCCGAGCACAGATACGCAGTATTTT. This sequence encodes CASSLIGQPSTDTQYF. V usage is TRBV7-2 and J usage is TRBJ2-3, with D maybe TRBD1 (6 bases). V gave up 3 bases and J gave up 0 bases, with 13 bases separating them. Germline CDR1 is SGHTA and CDR2 is FQGNSA. This CDR3 is built from 16 residues.

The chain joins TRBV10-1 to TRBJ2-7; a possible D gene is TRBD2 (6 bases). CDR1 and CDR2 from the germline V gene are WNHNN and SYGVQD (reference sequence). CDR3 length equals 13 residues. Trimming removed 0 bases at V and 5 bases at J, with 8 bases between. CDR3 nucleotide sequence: TGCGCCAGCAGTGAGTCGGGACTCCACGAGCAGTACTTC. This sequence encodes CASSESGLHEQYF.

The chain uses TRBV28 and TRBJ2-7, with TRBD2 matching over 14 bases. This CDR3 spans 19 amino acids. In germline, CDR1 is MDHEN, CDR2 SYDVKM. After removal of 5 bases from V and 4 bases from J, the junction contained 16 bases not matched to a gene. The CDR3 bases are TGTGCCAGCAGTCGCCTGGGAGGGACTAGCGGGAGTTTCGGGTACGAGCAGTACTTC. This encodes CASSRLGGTSGSFGYEQYF.

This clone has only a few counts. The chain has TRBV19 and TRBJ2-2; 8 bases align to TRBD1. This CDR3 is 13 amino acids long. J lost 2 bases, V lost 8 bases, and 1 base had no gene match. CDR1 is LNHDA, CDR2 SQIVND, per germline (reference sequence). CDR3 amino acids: CASGQGNTGELFF. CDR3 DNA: TGTGCCAGTGGACAGGGTAACACCGGGGAGCTGTTTTTT.

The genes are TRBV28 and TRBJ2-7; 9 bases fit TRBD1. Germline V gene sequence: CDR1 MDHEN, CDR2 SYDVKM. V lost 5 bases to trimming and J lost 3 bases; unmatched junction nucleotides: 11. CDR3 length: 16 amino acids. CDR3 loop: CASSTVGQGPRYEQYF. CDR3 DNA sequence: TGTGCCAGCAGTACGGTGGGACAGGGCCCTCGCTACGAGCAGTACTTC.

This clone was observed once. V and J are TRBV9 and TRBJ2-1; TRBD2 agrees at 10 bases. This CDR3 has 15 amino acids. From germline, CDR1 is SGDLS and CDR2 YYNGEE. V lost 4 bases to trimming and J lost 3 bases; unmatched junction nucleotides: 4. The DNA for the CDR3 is TGTGCCAGCAGCTCTAGCGGGAGCGACTACAATGAGCAGTTCTTC. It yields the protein CASSSSGSDYNEQFF. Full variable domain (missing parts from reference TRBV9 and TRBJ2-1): DSGVTQTPKHLITATGQRVTLRCSPRSGDLSVYWYQQSLDQGLQFLIQYYNGEERAKGNILERFSAQQFPDLHSELNLSSLELGDSALYFCASSSSGSDYNEQFFGPGTRLTVL.

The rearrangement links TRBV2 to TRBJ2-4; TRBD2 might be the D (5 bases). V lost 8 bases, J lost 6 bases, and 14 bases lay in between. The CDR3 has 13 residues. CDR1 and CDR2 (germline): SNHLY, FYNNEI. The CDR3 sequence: CASLRLNRNIQYF. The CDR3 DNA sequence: TGTGCCAGCCTAAGACTAAATAGAAACATTCAGTACTTC. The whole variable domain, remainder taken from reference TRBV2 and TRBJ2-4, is EPEVTQTPSHQVTQMGQEVILRCVPISNHLYFYWYRQILGQKVEFLVSFYNNEISEKSEIFDDQFSVERPDGSNFTLKIRSTKLEDSAMYFCASLRLNRNIQYFGAGTRLSVL.

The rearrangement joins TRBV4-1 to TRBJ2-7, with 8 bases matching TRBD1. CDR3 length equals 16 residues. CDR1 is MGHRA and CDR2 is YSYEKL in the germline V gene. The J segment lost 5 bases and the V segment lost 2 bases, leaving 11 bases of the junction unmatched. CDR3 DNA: TGCGCCAGCAGCCAAATAGTTCAGGGGGCAATGAACGAGCAGTACTTC. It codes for CASSQIVQGAMNEQYF.

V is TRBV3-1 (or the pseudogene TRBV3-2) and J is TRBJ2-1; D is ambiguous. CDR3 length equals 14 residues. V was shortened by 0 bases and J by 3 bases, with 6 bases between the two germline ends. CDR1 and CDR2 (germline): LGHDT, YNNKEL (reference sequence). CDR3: CASSQDSLYNEQFF. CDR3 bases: TGTGCCAGCAGCCAAGACTCACTCTACAATGAGCAGTTCTTC.

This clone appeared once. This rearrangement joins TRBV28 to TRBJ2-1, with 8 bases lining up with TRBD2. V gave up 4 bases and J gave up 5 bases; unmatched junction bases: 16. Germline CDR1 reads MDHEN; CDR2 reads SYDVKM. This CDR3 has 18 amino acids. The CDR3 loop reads CASSSPELAGSVDNEQFF. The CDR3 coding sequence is TGTGCCAGCAGTTCCCCCGAGTTAGCGGGGAGTGTGGACAATGAGCAGTTCTTC. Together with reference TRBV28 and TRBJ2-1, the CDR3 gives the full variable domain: DVKVTQSSRYLVKRTGEKVFLECVQDMDHENMFWYRQDPGLGLRLIYFSYDVKMKEKGDIPEGYSVSREKKERFSLILESASTNQTSMYLCASSSPELAGSVDNEQFFGPGTRLTVL.

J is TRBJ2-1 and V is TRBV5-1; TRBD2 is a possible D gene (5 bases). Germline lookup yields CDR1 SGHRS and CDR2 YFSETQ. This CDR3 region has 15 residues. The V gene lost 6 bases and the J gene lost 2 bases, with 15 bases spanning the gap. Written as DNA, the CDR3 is TGCGCCAGCAACGTTGGAGAGGGCCCCTACAATGAGCAGTTCTTC. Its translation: CASNVGEGPYNEQFF.

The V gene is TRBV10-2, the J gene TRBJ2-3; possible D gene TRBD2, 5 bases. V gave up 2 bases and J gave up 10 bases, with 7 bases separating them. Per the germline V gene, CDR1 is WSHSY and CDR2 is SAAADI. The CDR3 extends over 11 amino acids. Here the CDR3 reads CASSEGSAQYF. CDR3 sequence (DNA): TGCGCCAGCAGTGAGGGGAGTGCGCAGTATTTT.

The CDR3 reads CASSSRRVDKDTQYF. For the CDR3, the DNA is TGTGCCAGCAGTTCAAGGAGGGTTGACAAAGATACGCAGTATTTT. V gene TRBV28 combines with J gene TRBJ2-3, with a possible D match to TRBD2 (6 bases). Germline V gene lookup returns CDR1 MDHEN and CDR2 SYDVKM. The CDR3 extends over 15 amino acids. V was clipped by 4 bases and J by 5 bases, with 16 bases between them.

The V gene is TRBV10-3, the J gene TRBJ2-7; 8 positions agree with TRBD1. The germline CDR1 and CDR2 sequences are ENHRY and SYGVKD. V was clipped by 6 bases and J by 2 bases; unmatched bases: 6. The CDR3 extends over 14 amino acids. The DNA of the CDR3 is TGTGCCATCAGCCCGGACAGGGATGCCTACGAGCAGTACTTC. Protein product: CAISPDRDAYEQYF.

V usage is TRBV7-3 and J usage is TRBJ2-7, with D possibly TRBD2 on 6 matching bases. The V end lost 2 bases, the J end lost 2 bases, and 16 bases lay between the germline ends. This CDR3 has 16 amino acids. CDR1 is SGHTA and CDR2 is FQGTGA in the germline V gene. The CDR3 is CASSLLITGLPYEQYF. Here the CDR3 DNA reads TGTGCCAGCAGCTTACTGATTACAGGACTACCCTACGAGCAGTACTTC. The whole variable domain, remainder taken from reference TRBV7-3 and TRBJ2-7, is GAGVSQTPSNKVTEKGKYVELRCDPISGHTALYWYRQSLGQGPEFLIYFQGTGAADDSGLPNDRFFAVRPEGSVSTLKIQRTERGDSAVYLCASSLLITGLPYEQYFGPGTRLTVT.

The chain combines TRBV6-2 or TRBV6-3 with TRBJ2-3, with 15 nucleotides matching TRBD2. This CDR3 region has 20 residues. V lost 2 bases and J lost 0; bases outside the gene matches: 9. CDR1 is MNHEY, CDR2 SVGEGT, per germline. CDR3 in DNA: TGTGCCAGCAGTTACGAAAGGACTAGCGGGAGGGGAAGAAGCACAGATACGCAGTATTTT. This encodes CASSYERTSGRGRSTDTQYF.

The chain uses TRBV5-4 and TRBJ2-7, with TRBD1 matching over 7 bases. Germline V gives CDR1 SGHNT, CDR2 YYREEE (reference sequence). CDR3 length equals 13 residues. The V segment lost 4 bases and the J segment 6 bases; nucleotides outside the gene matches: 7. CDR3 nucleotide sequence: TGTGCCAGCAGCCAAGACAGGGTTGGCGAGCAGTACTTC. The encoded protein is CASSQDRVGEQYF.

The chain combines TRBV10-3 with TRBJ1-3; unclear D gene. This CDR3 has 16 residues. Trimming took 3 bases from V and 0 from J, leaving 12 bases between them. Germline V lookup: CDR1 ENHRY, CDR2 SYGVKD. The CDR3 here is CAISETARSSGNTIYF. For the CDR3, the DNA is TGTGCCATCAGTGAAACAGCGCGAAGCTCTGGAAACACCATATATTTT.

The DNA for the CDR3 is TGTGCCAGTAGTGGTCTGCAGGGGGCGAGAATCACTGAAGCTTTCTTT. Residues: CASSGLQGARITEAFF. The chain recombines TRBV19 with TRBJ1-1, with TRBD1 identical over 8 bases. The CDR3 spans 16 residues. With 5 bases clipped from V and 4 bases from J, the junction kept 12 bases outside the gene matches. CDR1 is LNHDA and CDR2 is SQIVND in the germline V gene (reference sequence). Variable domain in full (rest from reference TRBV19 and TRBJ1-1): DGGITQSPKYLFRKEGQNVTLSCEQNLNHDAMYWYRQDPGQGLRLIYYSQIVNDFQKGDIAEGYSVSREKKESFPLTVTSAQKNPTAFYLCASSGLQGARITEAFFGQGTRLTVV.

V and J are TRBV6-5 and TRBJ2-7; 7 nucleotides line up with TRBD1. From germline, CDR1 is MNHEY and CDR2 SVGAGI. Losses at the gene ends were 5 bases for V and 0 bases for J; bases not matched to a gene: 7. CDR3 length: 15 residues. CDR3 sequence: CASSTRDRYSYEQYF. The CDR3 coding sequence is TGTGCCAGCAGTACCCGGGACAGATACTCCTACGAGCAGTACTTC.

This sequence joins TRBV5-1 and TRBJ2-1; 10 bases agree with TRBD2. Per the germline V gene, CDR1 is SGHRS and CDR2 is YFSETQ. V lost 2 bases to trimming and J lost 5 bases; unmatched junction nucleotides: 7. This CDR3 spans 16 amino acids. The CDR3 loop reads CASSLTSGIRNNEQFF. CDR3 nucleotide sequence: TGCGCCAGCAGCTTAACTAGCGGGATCAGGAACAATGAGCAGTTCTTC.

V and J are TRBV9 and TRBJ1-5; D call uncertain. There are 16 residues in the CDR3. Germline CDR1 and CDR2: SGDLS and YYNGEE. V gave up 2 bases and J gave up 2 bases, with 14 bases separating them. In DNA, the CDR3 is TGTGCCAGCAGCGTGGCGGATAGGGTCCGCAATCAGCCCCAGCATTTT. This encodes CASSVADRVRNQPQHF.

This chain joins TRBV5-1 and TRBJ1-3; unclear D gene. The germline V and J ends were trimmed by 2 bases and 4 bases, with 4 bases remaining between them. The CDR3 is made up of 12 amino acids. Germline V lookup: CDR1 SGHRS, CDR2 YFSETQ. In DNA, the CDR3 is TGCGCCAGCAGCTTTGAAGGAAACACCATATATTTT. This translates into CASSFEGNTIYF.

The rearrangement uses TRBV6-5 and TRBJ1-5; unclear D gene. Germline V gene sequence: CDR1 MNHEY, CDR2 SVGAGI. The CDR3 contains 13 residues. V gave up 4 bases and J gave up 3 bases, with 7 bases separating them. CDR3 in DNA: TGTGCCAGCAGTTTACAAAACAATCAGCCCCAGCATTTT. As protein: CASSLQNNQPQHF.

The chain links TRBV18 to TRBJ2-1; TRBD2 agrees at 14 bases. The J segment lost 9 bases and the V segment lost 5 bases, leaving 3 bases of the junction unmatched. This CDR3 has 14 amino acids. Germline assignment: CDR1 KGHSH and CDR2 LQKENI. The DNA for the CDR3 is TGTGCCAGCTCAGCCGGGACTAGCGGGAGTGAGCAGTTCTTC. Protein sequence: CASSAGTSGSEQFF.

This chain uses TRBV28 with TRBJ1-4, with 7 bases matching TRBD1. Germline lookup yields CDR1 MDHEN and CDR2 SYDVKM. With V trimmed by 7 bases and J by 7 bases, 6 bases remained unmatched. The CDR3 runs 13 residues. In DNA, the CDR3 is TGTGCCAGCATGAAGGGGGCTTTTGAAAAACTGTTTTTT. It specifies CASMKGAFEKLFF.

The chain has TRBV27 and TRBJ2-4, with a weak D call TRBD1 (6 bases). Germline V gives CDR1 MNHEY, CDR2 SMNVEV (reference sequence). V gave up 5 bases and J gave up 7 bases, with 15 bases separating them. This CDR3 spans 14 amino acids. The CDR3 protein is CASSEAGDSNIQYF. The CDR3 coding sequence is TGTGCCAGCAGTGAGGCAGGGGATTCTAACATTCAGTACTTC.